This T cell receptor (beta chain) was obtained from a study of shared clonotypes between healthy human individuals. Note on this clone: No antigen is known for it. Other DNA sequences in this specimen translate into the identical CDR3.

Broader study findings: Lower generation probabilities were found for non-shared clonotypes than for those shared by all four donors.

The data were produced by immunoSEQ multiplex PCR, yet TCRdb's version contains in-frame clones alone and is incomplete. The sample comprises fewer than 1.4 million clones, approximately 80% of which are singletons, and more than 0.55% rests with the top ten. This CDR3 spans 12 amino acids. Trimming removed 5 bases at V and 10 bases at J, with 11 bases between. Looked up from germline, CDR1 is MDHEN and CDR2 is SYDVKM. The chain is built from TRBV28 and TRBJ1-4, with a weak D call TRBD1 (5 bases). The receptor comes from a man between 18 and 29 years old in good health. Some clones in this sample may be carry-over from other donors' samples. Specimen: memory CD4+ T cells from PBMCs. Sample subset: CD45RA-negative fraction. CDR3 sequence reads: CASSPGPRKLFF. The CDR3 DNA is TGTGCCAGCAGTCCGGGACCGAGAAAACTGTTTTTT.